The TCR beta chain described here comes from a study of tumor-infiltrating lymphocytes in localized non-small cell lung cancer. Assay: immunoSEQ multiplex PCR; the TCRdb copy retains only in-frame clones and omits some. Here the sample spans some 15,000 clones, around 78% being singletons. There are 14 residues in the CDR3. Germline lookup yields CDR1 SGDLS and CDR2 YYNGEE. V trimming: 2 bases; J trimming: 2 bases; junction bases outside the gene matches: 1. Sequencing was performed on lung tumor tissue. The receptor was derived from a human donor with non-small cell lung cancer. This sequence joins TRBV9 and TRBJ1-5, with 7 positions matching TRBD1. CDR3 in DNA: TGTGCCAGCAGCGTTACAGGGGGCAATCAGCCCCAGCATTTT. Translated: CASSVTGGNQPQHF.